The rows below give T cell receptor beta chains drawn from one sample of a study of T cells after yellow fever vaccination. TCRdb passed the 5' RACE reads through MiXCR, listing each CDR3 protein once. The profile shows some 110,000 distinct CDR3 sequences, more than 6% of them singletons. This specimen consisted of CD4+ T cells sorted from PBMCs, obtained 10 to 11 days after the first yellow fever vaccination. The receptors were sampled from a man between 18 and 35 years old who received the YFV17D yellow fever vaccine. The CDR3 runs from the conserved cysteine through the conserved F or W. The order of the fields is D gene, V gene, J gene, clone size, CDR3 DNA, CDR3 protein. The D gene is left open where the match is weak. A row's size may be missing; if present it is once, few, many or a size class.

NA,TRBV20-1,TRBJ2-1,many,TGCAGTGTTAGGTGGCCCGGAGGCTACAATGAGCAGTTCTTC,CSVRWPGGYNEQFF
TRBD2,TRBV6-2/TRBV6-3,TRBJ2-7,many,TGTGCCAGCAGCCGACTAGCGGGGCTCTACGAGCAGTACTTC,CASSRLAGLYEQYF
TRBD1,TRBV4-1,TRBJ2-5,many,TGCGCCAGCACCAGACAGGGGGCTTCACAAGAGACCCAGTACTTC,CASTRQGASQETQYF
NA,TRBV19,TRBJ1-2,NA,TGTGCCAGTAGTAACGAATATGGCTACACCTTC,CASSNEYGYTF
TRBD1,TRBV7-2,TRBJ1-2,many,TGTGCCAGCAGCTTAGCTTACAGGGGCAATAACTATGGCTACACCTTC,CASSLAYRGNNYGYTF
TRBD1,TRBV10-3,TRBJ2-5,NA,TGTGCCACAAGACAGGGGCAAGAGACCCAGTACTTC,CATRQGQETQYF
NA,TRBV4-3,TRBJ1-1,many,TGCGCCAGCAGCCAAGTGGGGGGGGAGACTGAAGCTTTCTTT,CASSQVGGETEAFF
TRBD1,TRBV5-1,TRBJ1-1,many,TGCGCCAGCACCTTAAGGACAGGGGGCAACGCTGAAGCTTTCTTT,CASTLRTGGNAEAFF
TRBD1,TRBV20-1,TRBJ2-5,many,TGCAGTGCGGGACAGTGGTACCAAGAGACCCAGTACTTC,CSAGQWYQETQYF
NA,TRBV9,TRBJ1-3,NA,TGTGCCAGCAGCGTAGACGGGGCAGGAAACACCATATATTTT,CASSVDGAGNTIYF
TRBD2,TRBV4-2,TRBJ2-1,many,TGTGCCAGCAGCCCCGGCCCGGCGGGGGTTAAGGAGCAGTTCTTC,CASSPGPAGVKEQFF
NA,TRBV6-1,TRBJ2-6,NA,TGTGCCAGCACCGACACCTCTGGGGCCAACGTCCTGACTTTC,CASTDTSGANVLTF
NA,TRBV7-2,TRBJ2-3,many,TGTGCCAGCAGCTCCTCTCGGCAAGATACGCAGTATTTT,CASSSSRQDTQYF
NA,TRBV9,TRBJ2-1,many,TGTGCCAGCACCCTGACATCTTCCTACAATGAGCAGTTCTTC,CASTLTSSYNEQFF
NA,TRBV12-3/TRBV12-4,TRBJ2-5,many,TGTGCCAGCAGCCTTACTAGCCCCCAAGAGACCCAGTACTTC,CASSLTSPQETQYF
NA,TRBV7-2,TRBJ1-2,NA,TGTGCCAGCAGCTTAGATACGGTAGACTATGGCTACACCTTC,CASSLDTVDYGYTF
NA,TRBV11-1,TRBJ1-1,many,TGTGCCAGCAGCTACATCACGAACACTGAAGCTTTCTTT,CASSYITNTEAFF
NA,TRBV20-1,TRBJ2-3,many,TGCAGTGCTAGAGACCCCAGGGTCACAGATACGCAGTATTTT,CSARDPRVTDTQYF
NA,TRBV7-9,TRBJ2-2,few,TGTGCCAGCAGCTTAATCATAGGGCGGGAAGTGAACACCGGGGAGCTGTTTTTT,CASSLIIGREVNTGELFF
NA,TRBV7-8,TRBJ1-5,many,TGTGCCAGCAGCCGCGGCAGCAATCAGCCCCAGCATTTT,CASSRGSNQPQHF
NA,TRBV6-2/TRBV6-3,TRBJ2-1,many,TGTGCCAGCAGGCGAGACGTGGGACACCTCTCCTACAATGAGCAGTTCTTC,CASRRDVGHLSYNEQFF
TRBD2,TRBV19,TRBJ2-2,many,TGTGCCAGTAAGAGCGGTAGCGGGGGCCCCAACACCGGGGAGCTGTTTTTT,CASKSGSGGPNTGELFF
TRBD1,TRBV29-1,TRBJ2-7,many,TGCAGCGTTGATATTCCGGGCAGGGGGCTTAGGCCCTACGAGCAGTACTTC,CSVDIPGRGLRPYEQYF
NA,TRBV5-6,TRBJ1-2,many,TGTGCCAGCAGCTTGTTAGGGCGTGTTAACTATGGCTACACCTTC,CASSLLGRVNYGYTF
NA,TRBV6-5,TRBJ2-7,many,TGTGCCAGCAGTTACCTACATGGCGGGTCGTACGAGCAGTACTTC,CASSYLHGGSYEQYF
NA,TRBV5-1,TRBJ2-1,few,TGCGCCAGCAGCTTGGCCGGCAGGGGTCTCCAAGAGCAGTTCTTC,CASSLAGRGLQEQFF
NA,TRBV5-1,TRBJ2-2,many,TGCGCCAGCAGCTTGGCACCGGGGGAAACCACCGGGGAGCTGTTTTTT,CASSLAPGETTGELFF
NA,TRBV12-3/TRBV12-4,TRBJ1-5,few,TGTGCCAGCACCCGGCGCGGGGGGATCACGAATCAGCCCCAGCATTTT,CASTRRGGITNQPQHF
TRBD1,TRBV30,TRBJ1-1,few,TGTGCCTGGAGTGTACGGACAGGGTACGCGAACACTGAAGCTTTCTTT,CAWSVRTGYANTEAFF
NA,TRBV12-3/TRBV12-4,TRBJ2-2,many,TGTGCCAGCAGTTTAAGGCCCGGGGAGCTGTTTTTT,CASSLRPGELFF
NA,TRBV6-2/TRBV6-3,TRBJ2-2,many,TGTGCCAGCAGTTACCCGCGGACCGGGGAGCTGTTTTTT,CASSYPRTGELFF
NA,TRBV7-7,TRBJ2-2,many,TGTGCCAGCAGCTTATGGGTGGCCGGGGAGCTGTTTTTT,CASSLWVAGELFF
NA,TRBV6-5,TRBJ1-6,NA,TGTGCCAGCAGTTACGGGCCAGGGCAGAATTCACCCCTCCACTTT,CASSYGPGQNSPLHF
TRBD1,TRBV25-1,TRBJ2-3,few,TGTGCCAGCAGTATACAGGGGTCCCCCACAGATACGCAGTATTTT,CASSIQGSPTDTQYF
NA,TRBV25-1,TRBJ2-3,few,TGTGCCAGCAGTCAGTTCGGTCCTGGCACAGATACGCAGTATTTT,CASSQFGPGTDTQYF
TRBD2,TRBV5-4,TRBJ2-5,NA,TGTGCCAGCAGCTGGACTAGCGGAAGGAGGGAGACCCAGTACTTC,CASSWTSGRRETQYF
NA,TRBV20-1,TRBJ1-1,many,TGCAGTGCTAGGGGGGGGCGGAACACTGAAGCTTTCTTT,CSARGGRNTEAFF
NA,TRBV7-6,TRBJ2-6,NA,TGTGCCAGCAGCTTAGAGGTCACCTCTGGGGCCAACGTCCTGACTTTC,CASSLEVTSGANVLTF
NA,TRBV9,TRBJ2-1,many,TGTGCCAGCAGCCTAGGAGGGGGCCAGTACAATGAGCAGTTCTTC,CASSLGGGQYNEQFF
NA,TRBV4-3,TRBJ2-2,many,TGCGCCAGCAGCCAAGGGAGGGGCAAGGGCGGCGGGGAGCTGTTTTTT,CASSQGRGKGGGELFF
NA,TRBV19,TRBJ1-2,many,TGTGCCAGTAGTCCGGGGACTTATGGCTACACCTTC,CASSPGTYGYTF
NA,TRBV7-2,TRBJ1-1,few,TGTGCCAGCAGCCCTCGGGGGGGGCTGGGGACTGAAGCTTTCTTT,CASSPRGGLGTEAFF
NA,TRBV5-4,TRBJ2-1,few,TGTGCCAGCAGCGAGCAAAAGGGACACTCCTACAATGAGCAGTTCTTC,CASSEQKGHSYNEQFF
NA,TRBV12-3/TRBV12-4,TRBJ2-3,few,TGTGCCAGCAGTTTTCCCAGGCGTACAGATACGCAGTATTTT,CASSFPRRTDTQYF
NA,TRBV3-1,TRBJ2-3,few,TGTGCCTCCTCCGGGCAGATCCGTAGGGATATAGGAACAGATACGCAGTATTTT,CASSGQIRRDIGTDTQYF
TRBD1,TRBV12-3/TRBV12-4,TRBJ2-4,NA,TGTGCCAGCAGCATCACAGGGGCCGCCAAAAACATTCAGTACTTC,CASSITGAAKNIQYF
TRBD2,TRBV28,TRBJ2-5,many,TGTGCCAGCAGTTCTCCGACTAGCGGGGGCCAAGAGACCCAGTACTTC,CASSSPTSGGQETQYF
NA,TRBV20-1,TRBJ2-5,many,TGCAGTGCCCGTCCGGGACCCCCGGGGGAGACCCAGTACTTC,CSARPGPPGETQYF
NA,TRBV5-4,TRBJ2-1,many,TGTGCCAGCAGTTCGATCCTACTCGATGAGCAGTTCTTC,CASSSILLDEQFF
TRBD1,TRBV20-1,TRBJ1-6,many,TGCAGTGCCCCGCCAGGGGGCGGTTCACCCCTCCACTTT,CSAPPGGGSPLHF